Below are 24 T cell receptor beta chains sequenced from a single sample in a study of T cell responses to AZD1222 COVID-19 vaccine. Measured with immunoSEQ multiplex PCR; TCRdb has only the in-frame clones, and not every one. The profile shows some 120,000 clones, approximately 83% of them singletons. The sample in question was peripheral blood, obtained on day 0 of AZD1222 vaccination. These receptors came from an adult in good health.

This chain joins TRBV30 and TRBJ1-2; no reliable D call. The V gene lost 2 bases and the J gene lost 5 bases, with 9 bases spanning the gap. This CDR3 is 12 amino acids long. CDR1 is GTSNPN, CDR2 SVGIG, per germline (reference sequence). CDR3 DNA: TGTGCCTGGAGTACTACAGTATATGGCTACACCTTC. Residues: CAWSTTVYGYTF.

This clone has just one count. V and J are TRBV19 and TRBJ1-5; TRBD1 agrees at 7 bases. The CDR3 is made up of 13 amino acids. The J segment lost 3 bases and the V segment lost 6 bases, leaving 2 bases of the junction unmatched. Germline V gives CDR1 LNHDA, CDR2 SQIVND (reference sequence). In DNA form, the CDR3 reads TGTGCCAGTAGGGGGACAGACAATCAGCCCCAGCATTTT. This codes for CASRGTDNQPQHF.

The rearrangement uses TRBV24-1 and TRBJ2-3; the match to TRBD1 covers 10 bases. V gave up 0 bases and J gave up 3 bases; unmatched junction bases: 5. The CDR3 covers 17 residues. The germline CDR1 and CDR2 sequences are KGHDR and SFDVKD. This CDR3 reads CATSDLGGTGVTDTQYF. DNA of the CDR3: TGTGCCACCAGTGATTTGGGGGGGACAGGGGTAACAGATACGCAGTATTTT.

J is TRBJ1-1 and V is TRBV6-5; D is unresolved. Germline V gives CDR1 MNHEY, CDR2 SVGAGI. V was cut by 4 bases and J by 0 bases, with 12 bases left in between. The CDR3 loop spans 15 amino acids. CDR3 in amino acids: CASSSHGKVNTEAFF. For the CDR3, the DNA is TGTGCCAGCAGTTCCCATGGTAAGGTGAACACTGAAGCTTTCTTT.

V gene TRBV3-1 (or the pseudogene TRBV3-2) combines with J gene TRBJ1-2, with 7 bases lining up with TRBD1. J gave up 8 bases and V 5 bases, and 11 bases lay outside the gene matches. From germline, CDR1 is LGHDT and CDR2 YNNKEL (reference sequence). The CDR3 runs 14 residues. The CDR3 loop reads CASSGRQGTGGYTF. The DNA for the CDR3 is TGTGCCAGCAGCGGCCGACAGGGAACCGGGGGCTACACCTTC.

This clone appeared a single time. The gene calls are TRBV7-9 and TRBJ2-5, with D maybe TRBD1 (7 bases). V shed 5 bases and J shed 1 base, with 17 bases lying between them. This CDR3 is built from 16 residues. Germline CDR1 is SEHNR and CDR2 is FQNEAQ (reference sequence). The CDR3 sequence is CASSPWRGQTQETQYF. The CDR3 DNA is TGTGCCAGCAGCCCCTGGAGGGGGCAAACCCAAGAGACCCAGTACTTC.

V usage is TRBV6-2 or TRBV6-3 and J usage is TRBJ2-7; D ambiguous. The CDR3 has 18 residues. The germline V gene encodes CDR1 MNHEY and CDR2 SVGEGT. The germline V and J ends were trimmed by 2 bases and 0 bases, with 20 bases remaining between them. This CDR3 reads CASSYRPSPVASSYEQYF. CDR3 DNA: TGTGCCAGCAGTTACCGACCCTCCCCCGTGGCTAGCTCCTACGAGCAGTACTTC.

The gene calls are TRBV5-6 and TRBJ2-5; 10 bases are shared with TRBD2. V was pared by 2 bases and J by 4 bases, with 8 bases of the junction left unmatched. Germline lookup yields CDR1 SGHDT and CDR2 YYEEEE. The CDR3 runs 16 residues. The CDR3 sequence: CASSFGLAGVGETQYF. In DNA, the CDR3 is TGTGCCAGCAGCTTTGGGCTAGCGGGAGTGGGAGAGACCCAGTACTTC.

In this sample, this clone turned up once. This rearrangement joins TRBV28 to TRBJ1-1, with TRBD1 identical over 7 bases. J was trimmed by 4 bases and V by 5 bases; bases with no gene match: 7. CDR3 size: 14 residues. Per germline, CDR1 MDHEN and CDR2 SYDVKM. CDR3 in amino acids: CASSPGGMGTEAFF. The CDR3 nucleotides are TGTGCCAGCAGTCCAGGGGGAATGGGCACTGAAGCTTTCTTT. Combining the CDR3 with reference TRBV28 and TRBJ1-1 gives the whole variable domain DVKVTQSSRYLVKRTGEKVFLECVQDMDHENMFWYRQDPGLGLRLIYFSYDVKMKEKGDIPEGYSVSREKKERFSLILESASTNQTSMYLCASSPGGMGTEAFFGQGTRLTVV.

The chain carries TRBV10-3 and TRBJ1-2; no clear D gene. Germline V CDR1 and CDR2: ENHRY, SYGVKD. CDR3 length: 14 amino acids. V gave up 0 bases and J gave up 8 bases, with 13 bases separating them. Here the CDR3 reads CAISESDQVYGYTF. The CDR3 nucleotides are TGTGCCATCAGTGAGTCCGACCAAGTCTACGGCTACACCTTC.

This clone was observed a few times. The CDR3 DNA follows: TGTGCCAGCAGTGAAGCGGGAGCGGAATACGAGCAGTACTTC. This gives the protein CASSEAGAEYEQYF. This chain links TRBV2 with TRBJ2-7; perhaps TRBD2 as D (5 bases). V lost 0 bases, J lost 4 bases, and 10 bases lay in between. The germline gives CDR1 SNHLY, CDR2 FYNNEI. The CDR3 is 14 residues long.

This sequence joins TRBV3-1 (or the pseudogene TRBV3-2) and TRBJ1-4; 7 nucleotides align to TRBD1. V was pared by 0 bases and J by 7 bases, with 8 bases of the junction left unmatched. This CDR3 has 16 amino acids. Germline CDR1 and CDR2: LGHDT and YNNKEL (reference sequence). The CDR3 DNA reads TGTGCCAGCAGCCAAGATCAGGGGGGCCTTGGTGAAAAACTGTTTTTT. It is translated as CASSQDQGGLGEKLFF.

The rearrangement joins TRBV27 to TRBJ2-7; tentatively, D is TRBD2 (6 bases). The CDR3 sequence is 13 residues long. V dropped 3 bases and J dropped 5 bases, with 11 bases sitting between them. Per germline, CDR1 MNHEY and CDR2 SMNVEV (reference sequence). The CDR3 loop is CASSFTRGNEQYF. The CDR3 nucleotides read TGTGCCAGCAGTTTTACCCGGGGGAACGAGCAGTACTTC.

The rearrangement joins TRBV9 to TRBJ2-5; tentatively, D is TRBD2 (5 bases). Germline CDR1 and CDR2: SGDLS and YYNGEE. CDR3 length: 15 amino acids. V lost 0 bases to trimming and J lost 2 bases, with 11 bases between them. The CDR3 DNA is TGTGCCAGCAGCGTAGAAGGGCTAGCACAAGAGACCCAGTACTTC. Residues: CASSVEGLAQETQYF.

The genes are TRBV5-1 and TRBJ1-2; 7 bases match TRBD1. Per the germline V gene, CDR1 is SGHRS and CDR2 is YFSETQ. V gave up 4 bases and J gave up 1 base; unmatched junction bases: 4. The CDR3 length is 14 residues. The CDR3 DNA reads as TGCGCCAGCAGCGAGGGACAGAGTAACTATGGCTACACCTTC. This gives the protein CASSEGQSNYGYTF.

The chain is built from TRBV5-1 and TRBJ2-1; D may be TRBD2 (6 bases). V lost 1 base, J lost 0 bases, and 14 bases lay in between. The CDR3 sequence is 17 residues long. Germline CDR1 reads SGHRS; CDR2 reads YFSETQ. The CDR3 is CASSLNSGRSSYNEQFF. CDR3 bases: TGCGCCAGCAGCTTGAACAGCGGGCGGAGCTCCTACAATGAGCAGTTCTTC.

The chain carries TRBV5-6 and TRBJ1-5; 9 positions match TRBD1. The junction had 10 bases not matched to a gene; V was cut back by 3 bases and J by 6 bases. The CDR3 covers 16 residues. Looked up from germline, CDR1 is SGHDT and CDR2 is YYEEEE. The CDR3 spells CASSSELDRGFQPQHF. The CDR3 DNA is TGTGCCAGCAGCTCAGAGCTGGACAGGGGCTTTCAGCCCCAGCATTTT.

CDR3 residues: CASSLSRNQGEQYF. The CDR3 DNA sequence: TGTGCCAGCAGTTTATCGAGGAATCAGGGCGAGCAGTACTTC. The chain carries TRBV27 and TRBJ2-7; perhaps TRBD1 as D (5 bases). In germline, CDR1 is MNHEY, CDR2 SMNVEV (reference sequence). V was trimmed by 0 bases and J by 6 bases, leaving 12 bases between them. There are 14 residues in the CDR3.

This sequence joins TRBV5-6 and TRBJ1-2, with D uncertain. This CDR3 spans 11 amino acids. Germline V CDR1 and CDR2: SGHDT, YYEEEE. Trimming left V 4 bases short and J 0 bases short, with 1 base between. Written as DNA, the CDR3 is TGTGCCAGCAGCACTAACTATGGCTACACCTTC. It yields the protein CASSTNYGYTF. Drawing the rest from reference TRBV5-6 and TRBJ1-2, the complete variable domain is DAGVTQSPTHLIKTRGQQVTLRCSPKSGHDTVSWYQQALGQGPQFIFQYYEEEERQRGNFPDRFSGHQFPNYSSELNVNALLLGDSALYLCASSTNYGYTFGSGTRLTVV.

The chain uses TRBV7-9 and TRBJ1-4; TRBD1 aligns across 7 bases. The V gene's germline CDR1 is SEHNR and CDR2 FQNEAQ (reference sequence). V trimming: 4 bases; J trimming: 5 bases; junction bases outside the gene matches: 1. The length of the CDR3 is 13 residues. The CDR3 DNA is TGTGCCAGCAGCTCACAGGGGAATGAAAAACTGTTTTTT. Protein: CASSSQGNEKLFF.

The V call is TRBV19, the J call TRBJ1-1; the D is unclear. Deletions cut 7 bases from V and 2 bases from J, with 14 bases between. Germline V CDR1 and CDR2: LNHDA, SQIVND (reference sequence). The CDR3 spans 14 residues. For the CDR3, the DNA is TGTGCCAGTAAGCCGATGAACGATAACACTGAAGCTTTCTTT. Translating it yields CASKPMNDNTEAFF.

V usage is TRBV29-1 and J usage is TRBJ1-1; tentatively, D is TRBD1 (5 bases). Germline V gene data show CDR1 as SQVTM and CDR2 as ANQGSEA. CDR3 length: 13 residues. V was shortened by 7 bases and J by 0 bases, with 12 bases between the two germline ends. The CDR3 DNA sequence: TGCAGCGCCTTAGGACAAATGAACACTGAAGCTTTCTTT. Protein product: CSALGQMNTEAFF.

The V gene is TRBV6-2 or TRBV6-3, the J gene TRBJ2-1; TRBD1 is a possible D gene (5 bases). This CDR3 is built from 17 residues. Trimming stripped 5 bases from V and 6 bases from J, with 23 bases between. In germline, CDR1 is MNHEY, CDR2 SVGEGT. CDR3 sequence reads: CASSSRQLRLLANEQFF. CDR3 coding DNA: TGTGCCAGCAGTAGTCGACAGCTTAGACTTTTAGCCAATGAGCAGTTCTTC.

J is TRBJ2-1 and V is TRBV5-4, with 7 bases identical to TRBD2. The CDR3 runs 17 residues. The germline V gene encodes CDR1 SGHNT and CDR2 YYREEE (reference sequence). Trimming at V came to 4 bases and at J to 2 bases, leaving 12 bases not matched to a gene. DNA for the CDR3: TGTGCCAGCAGCGGTGGAGCGGGATCTCTTCCCTACAATGAGCAGTTCTTC. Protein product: CASSGGAGSLPYNEQFF.